This paragraph reports one T cell receptor (beta chain). As yet, its antigen is unknown. Graves' hyperthyroidism is called stable when ophthalmopathy does not progress within 18 months. The PBMCs studied were ones that came from 8 to 10 ml fresh peripheral blood. These data come from a study of T cells in Graves' hyperthyroidism and ophthalmopathy. Whole-study findings and limits: Ophthalmopathy stood apart from stable hyperthyroidism in a 13 V-J model.

Amplified TCR beta CDR3 regions came from RNA transcripts. In the first-round RT-PCR of the TCR CDR3, the HTBI primer set was used. TCRdb passed the multiplex PCR reads through MiXCR, listing each CDR3 protein once. This sample has around 450,000 distinct CDR3 sequences, with more than 15% found just once. V shed 3 bases, J shed 3 bases, and the junction held 8 bases outside the gene matches. From germline, CDR1 is MNHEY and CDR2 SMNVEV (reference sequence). The CDR3 sequence is 15 residues long. Sequenced input: blood. This sequence was found in a woman younger than 30 with Graves' hyperthyroidism. J is TRBJ2-7 and V is TRBV27, with TRBD2 matching 7 bases. The CDR3 bases are TGTGCCAGCAGTTTGGGGGGGAGTAGCGGCTACGAGCAGTACTTC. Protein product: CASSLGGSSGYEQYF.